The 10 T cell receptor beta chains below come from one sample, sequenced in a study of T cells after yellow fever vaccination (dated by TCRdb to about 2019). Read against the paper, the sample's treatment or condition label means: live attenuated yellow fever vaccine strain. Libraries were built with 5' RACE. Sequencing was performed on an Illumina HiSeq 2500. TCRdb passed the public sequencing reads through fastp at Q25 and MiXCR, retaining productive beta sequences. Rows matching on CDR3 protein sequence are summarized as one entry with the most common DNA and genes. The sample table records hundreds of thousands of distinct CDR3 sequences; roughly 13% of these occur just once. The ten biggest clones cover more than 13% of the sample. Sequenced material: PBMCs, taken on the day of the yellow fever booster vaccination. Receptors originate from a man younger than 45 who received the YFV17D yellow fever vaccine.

The CDR3 loop is CAIFGTGELFF. The CDR3 bases are TGTGCCATCTTTGGCACCGGGGAGCTGTTTTTT. The chain couples TRBV10-3 to TRBJ2-2; D is ambiguous. V lost 8 bases and J 4 bases, leaving 5 bases between the germline ends. Germline CDR1 and CDR2: ENHRY and SYGVKD. This CDR3 is built from 11 residues.

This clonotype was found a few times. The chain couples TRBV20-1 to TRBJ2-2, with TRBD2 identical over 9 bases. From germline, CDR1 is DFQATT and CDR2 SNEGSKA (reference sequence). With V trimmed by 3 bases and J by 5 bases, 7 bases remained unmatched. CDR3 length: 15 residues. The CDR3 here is CSAREASGETGELFF. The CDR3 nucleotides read TGCAGTGCTAGGGAGGCTAGCGGGGAGACCGGGGAGCTGTTTTTT.

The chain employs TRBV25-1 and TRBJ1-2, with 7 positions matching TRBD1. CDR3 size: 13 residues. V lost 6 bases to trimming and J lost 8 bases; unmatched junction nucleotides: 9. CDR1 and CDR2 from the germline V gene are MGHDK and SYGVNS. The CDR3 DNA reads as TGTGCCAGCAGATCCCAGGGGGGCCGAGGCTACACCTTC. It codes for CASRSQGGRGYTF.

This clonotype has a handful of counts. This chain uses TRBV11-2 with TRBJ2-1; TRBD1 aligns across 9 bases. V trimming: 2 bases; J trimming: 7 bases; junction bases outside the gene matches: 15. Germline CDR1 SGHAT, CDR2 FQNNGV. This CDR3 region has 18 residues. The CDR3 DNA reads TGTGCCAGCAGCTTACTCTTCTTTTCGGGACAGGGTCGAAATGAGCAGTTCTTC. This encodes CASSLLFFSGQGRNEQFF.

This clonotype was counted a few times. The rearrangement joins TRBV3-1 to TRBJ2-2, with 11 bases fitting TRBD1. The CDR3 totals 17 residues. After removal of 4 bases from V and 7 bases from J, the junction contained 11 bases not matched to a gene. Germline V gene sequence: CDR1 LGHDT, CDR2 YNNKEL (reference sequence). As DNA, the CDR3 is TGTGCCAGCAGCCCCCCCCGTCGGACAGGGGGCATCGGGGAGCTGTTTTTT. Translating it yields CASSPPRRTGGIGELFF.

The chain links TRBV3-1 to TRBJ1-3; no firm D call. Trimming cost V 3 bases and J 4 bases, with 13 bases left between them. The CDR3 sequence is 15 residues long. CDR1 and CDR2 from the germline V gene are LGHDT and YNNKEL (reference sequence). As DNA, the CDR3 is TGTGCCAGCAGCCAGGGAAGGGCGCGAGGAAACACCATATATTTT. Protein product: CASSQGRARGNTIYF. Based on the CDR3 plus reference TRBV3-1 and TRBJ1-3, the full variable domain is DTAVSQTPKYLVTQMGNDKSIKCEQNLGHDTMYWYKQDSKKFLKIMFSYNNKELIINETVPNRFSPKSPDKAHLNLHINSLELGDSAVYFCASSQGRARGNTIYFGEGSWLTVV.

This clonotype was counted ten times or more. The CDR3 loop reads CASSYGGAETQYF. As DNA, the CDR3 is TGTGCCAGCAGCTACGGGGGCGCAGAGACCCAGTACTTC. The rearrangement uses TRBV28 and TRBJ2-5; either TRBD1 or TRBD2 may supply D (6 bases each). The germline V gene encodes CDR1 MDHEN and CDR2 SYDVKM. The length of the CDR3 is 13 residues. The ends were cut back, 6 bases at V and 4 bases at J, with 12 bases in the middle.

CDR3 nucleotides: TGTGCCAGCCAATCAGCTACGCAGTATTTT. It is translated as CASQSATQYF. The chain has TRBV7-9 and TRBJ2-3; D gene unclear. The V end was cut by 8 bases, the J end by 8 bases, with 8 bases between. The CDR3 covers 10 residues. Germline V gives CDR1 SEHNR, CDR2 FQNEAQ (reference sequence).

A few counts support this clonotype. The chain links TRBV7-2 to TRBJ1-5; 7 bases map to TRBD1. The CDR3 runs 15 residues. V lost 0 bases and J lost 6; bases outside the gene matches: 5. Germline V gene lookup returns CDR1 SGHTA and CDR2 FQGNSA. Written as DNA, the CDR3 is TGTGCCAGCAGCTTAGCCACAGGGGACACTCAGCCCCAGCATTTT. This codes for CASSLATGDTQPQHF.

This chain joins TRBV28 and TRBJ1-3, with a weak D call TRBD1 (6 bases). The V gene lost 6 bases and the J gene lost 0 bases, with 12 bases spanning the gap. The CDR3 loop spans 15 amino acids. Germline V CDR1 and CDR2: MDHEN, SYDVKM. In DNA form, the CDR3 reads TGTGCCAGCAGCGACAGGCGATACTCTGGAAACACCATATATTTT. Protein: CASSDRRYSGNTIYF.